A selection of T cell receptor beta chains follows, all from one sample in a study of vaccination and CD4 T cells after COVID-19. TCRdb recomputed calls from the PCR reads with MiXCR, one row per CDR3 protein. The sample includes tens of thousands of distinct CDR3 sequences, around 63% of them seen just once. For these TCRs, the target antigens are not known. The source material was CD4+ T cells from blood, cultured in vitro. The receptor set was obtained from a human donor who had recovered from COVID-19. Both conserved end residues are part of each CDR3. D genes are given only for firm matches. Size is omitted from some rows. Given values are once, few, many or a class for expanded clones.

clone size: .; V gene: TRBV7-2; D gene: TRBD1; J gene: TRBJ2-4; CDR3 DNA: TGTGCCAGCAGAACTGGACAGGGAAAGGACATTCAGTACTTC; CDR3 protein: CASRTGQGKDIQYF
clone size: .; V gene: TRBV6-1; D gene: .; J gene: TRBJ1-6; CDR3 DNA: TGTGCCAGCGACCAACGCTGGGATTCACCCCTCCACTTT; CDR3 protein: CASDQRWDSPLHF
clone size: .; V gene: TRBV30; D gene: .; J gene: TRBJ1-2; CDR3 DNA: TGTGCCTGGAGTCCGGGCTGGGGCTACACCTTC; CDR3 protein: CAWSPGWGYTF
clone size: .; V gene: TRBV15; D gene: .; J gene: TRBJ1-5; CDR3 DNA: TGTGCCACCAGCAGAGATCGCATGGATCAGCCCCAGCATTTT; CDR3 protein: CATSRDRMDQPQHF
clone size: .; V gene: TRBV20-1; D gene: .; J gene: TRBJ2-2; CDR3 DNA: TGCAGTGCTAGTACGCGAGATAAGACCGGGGAGCTGTTTTTT; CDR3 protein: CSASTRDKTGELFF
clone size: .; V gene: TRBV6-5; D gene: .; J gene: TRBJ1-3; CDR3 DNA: TGTGCCAGCAGTTATAGTAGCTCTGGAAACACCATATATTTT; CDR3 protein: CASSYSSSGNTIYF
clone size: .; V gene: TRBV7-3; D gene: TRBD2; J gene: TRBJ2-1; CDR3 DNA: TGTGCCAGCAGATTAACTAGCGGGGGGGCAGGCGAGCAGTTCTTC; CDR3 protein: CASRLTSGGAGEQFF
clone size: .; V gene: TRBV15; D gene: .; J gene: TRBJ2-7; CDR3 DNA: TGTGCCACCAGCAGAGATTTGTACGAGCAGTACTTC; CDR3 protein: CATSRDLYEQYF
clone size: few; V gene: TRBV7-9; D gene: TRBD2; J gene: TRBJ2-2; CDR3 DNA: TGTGCCAGCAGCTTATTGCGCGGGGGGAGTGCCGGGGAGCTGTTTTTT; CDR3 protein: CASSLLRGGSAGELFF
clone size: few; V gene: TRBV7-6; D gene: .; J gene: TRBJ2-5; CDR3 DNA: TGTGCCTCGAATAATCCAGGGTGGGAGACCCAGTACTTC; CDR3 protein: CASNNPGWETQYF
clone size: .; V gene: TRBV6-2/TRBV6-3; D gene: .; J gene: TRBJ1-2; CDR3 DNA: TGTGCCAGCAGTTACGGAACAAGGGGTTATGGCTACACCTTC; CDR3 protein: CASSYGTRGYGYTF
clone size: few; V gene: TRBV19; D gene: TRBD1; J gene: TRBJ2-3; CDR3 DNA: TGTGCCAGTAGTACTCTTGGACAGGGCACAGATACGCAGTATTTT; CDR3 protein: CASSTLGQGTDTQYF
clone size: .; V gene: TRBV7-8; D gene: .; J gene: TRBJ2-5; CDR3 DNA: TGTGCCAGCAGCTTAGGGGGAAGCGAGACCCAGTACTTC; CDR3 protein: CASSLGGSETQYF
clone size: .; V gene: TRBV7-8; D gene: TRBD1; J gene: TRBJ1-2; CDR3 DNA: TGTGCCAGCAGCTCAGGGGGGGGATTGAGGGGCTACACCTTC; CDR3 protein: CASSSGGGLRGYTF
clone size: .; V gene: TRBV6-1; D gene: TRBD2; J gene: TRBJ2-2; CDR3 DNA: TGTGCCAGCACCGATAGCGGGAGGGCCCGGAACGGGGAGCTGTTTTTT; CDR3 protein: CASTDSGRARNGELFF
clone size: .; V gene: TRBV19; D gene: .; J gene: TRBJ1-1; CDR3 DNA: TGTGCCAGTAGACCGCCGGAGACACCTGAAGCTTTCTTT; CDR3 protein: CASRPPETPEAFF
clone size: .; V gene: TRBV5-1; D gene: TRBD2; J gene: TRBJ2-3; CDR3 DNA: TGCGCCAGCAGGCTAGGGAGCGTGGAGCGGGGGGATACGCAGTATTTT; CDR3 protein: CASRLGSVERGDTQYF
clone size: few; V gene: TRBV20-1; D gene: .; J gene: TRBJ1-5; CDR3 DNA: TGCAGTGCTAATACGGGGATAAGCAATCAGCCCCAGCATTTT; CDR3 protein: CSANTGISNQPQHF
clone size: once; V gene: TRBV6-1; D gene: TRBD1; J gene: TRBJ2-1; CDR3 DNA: TGTGCCAGCACCGACACGTGGGGACAGGTCAACAATGAGCAGTTCTTC; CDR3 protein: CASTDTWGQVNNEQFF
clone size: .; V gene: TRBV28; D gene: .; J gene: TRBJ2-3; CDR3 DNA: TGTGCCAGCAGTCAGCAGAGGAATACGCAGTATTTT; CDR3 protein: CASSQQRNTQYF
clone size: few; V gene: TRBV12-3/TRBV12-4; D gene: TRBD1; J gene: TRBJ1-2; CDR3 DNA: TGTGCCAGCAGGTCCGGGACAGGTCCCTATGGCTACACCTTC; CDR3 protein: CASRSGTGPYGYTF
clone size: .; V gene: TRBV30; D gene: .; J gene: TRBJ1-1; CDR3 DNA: TGTGCCTGGGAGGACGGTAAGAGGTCGGTCAGTCAAGCCGCTTTCTTT; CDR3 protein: CAWEDGKRSVSQAAFF
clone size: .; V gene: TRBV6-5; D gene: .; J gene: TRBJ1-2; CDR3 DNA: TGTGCCAGCAGTTACTCCGGCAGCTATGGCTACACCTTC; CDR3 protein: CASSYSGSYGYTF